Below are 29 T cell receptor beta chains sequenced from a single sample in a study of blood T cell repertoires in COVID-19. Sequencing used immunoSEQ multiplex PCR; TCRdb keeps in-frame clones, though not all of them. The repertoire consists of some 210,000 clones, with roughly 86% occurring once and the leading ten covering more than 4.5%. The sequenced material came from peripheral blood. The receptors shown here come from a woman in her seventies with active or convalescent COVID-19.

J is TRBJ2-3 and V is TRBV9, with TRBD2 matching 10 bases. The CDR3 loop spans 20 amino acids. The V segment lost 4 bases and the J segment 0 bases; nucleotides outside the gene matches: 17. Germline V gene lookup returns CDR1 SGDLS and CDR2 YYNGEE. The CDR3 bases are TGTGCCAGCAGCCCCCGAGGAGGGGAGAGCGGGAGGGCCAGCACAGATACGCAGTATTTT. Translated, it gives CASSPRGGESGRASTDTQYF.

This clone has a handful of counts. The chain carries TRBV19 and TRBJ2-5, with 9 bases that match TRBD2. The germline V gene has CDR1 LNHDA and CDR2 SQIVND (reference sequence). This CDR3 is built from 15 residues. V shed 0 bases, J shed 2 bases, and the junction held 1 base outside the gene matches. The CDR3 loop reads CASSIDLAGQETQYF. The CDR3 coding sequence is TGTGCCAGTAGTATAGATCTAGCGGGGCAAGAGACCCAGTACTTC.

The chain combines TRBV5-1 with TRBJ1-4, with a tentative D call TRBD1 (5 bases). V dropped 4 bases and J dropped 8 bases, with 12 bases sitting between them. Germline V gene sequence: CDR1 SGHRS, CDR2 YFSETQ. This CDR3 has 13 residues. The CDR3 nucleotides are TGCGCCAGCAGCGCGGGGACGAGGGAAAAACTGTTTTTT. It yields the protein CASSAGTREKLFF.

The chain joins TRBV12-5 to TRBJ2-7; tentatively, D is TRBD1 (6 bases). Germline CDR1 is LGHNT and CDR2 is FRNRAP. The CDR3 spans 14 residues. Trimming left V 6 bases short and J 3 bases short, with 15 bases between. CDR3 DNA sequence: TGTGCTAGTGGCCGCTCAGGGGCGGGCTACGAGCAGTACTTC. Amino acids: CASGRSGAGYEQYF.

V is TRBV24-1 and J is TRBJ2-7; D gene ambiguous. V was clipped by 9 bases and J by 3 bases, with 11 bases between them. Germline V gives CDR1 KGHDR, CDR2 SFDVKD. The CDR3 has 12 residues. The CDR3 DNA reads TGTGCCACCCAAGGTAGCTACTACGAGCAGTACTTC. Translated, it gives CATQGSYYEQYF.

This clone was observed a handful of times. The V gene is TRBV4-2, the J gene TRBJ1-5, with 9 nucleotides matching TRBD1. In germline, CDR1 is LGHNA, CDR2 YNFKEQ. The CDR3 spans 16 residues. V trimming: 0 bases; J trimming: 4 bases; junction bases outside the gene matches: 4. CDR3 in amino acids: CASSQDQDRGNQPQHF. The CDR3 coding sequence is TGTGCCAGCAGCCAAGACCAGGACAGGGGAAATCAGCCCCAGCATTTT.

The V gene is TRBV14, the J gene TRBJ2-1; 10 bases line up with TRBD2. With V trimmed by 1 base and J by 7 bases, 7 bases remained unmatched. The CDR3 is made up of 16 amino acids. Germline loops: CDR1 SGHDN, CDR2 FVKESK. CDR3 amino acids: CASSQAVSGRNNEQFF. As DNA, the CDR3 is TGTGCCAGCAGCCAAGCGGTTAGCGGGAGGAATAATGAGCAGTTCTTC.

Of note for this clone: The same CDR3 also results from other DNA sequences found in this sample. The chain links TRBV20-1 to TRBJ2-2, with D hard to call. The CDR3 spans 11 residues. Trimming took off 6 bases at V and 8 bases at J, with 10 bases between the two ends. The germline V gene has CDR1 DFQATT and CDR2 SNEGSKA (reference sequence). This CDR3 is CSAPLVGELFF. The CDR3 bases are TGCAGTGCCCCACTCGTAGGGGAGCTGTTTTTT.

As DNA, the CDR3 is TGTGCCAGCAGCCTGGACAGGGGGGGAGAGCAGTACTTC. Its translation: CASSLDRGGEQYF. The rearrangement joins TRBV5-4 to TRBJ2-7; 10 bases align to TRBD1. The CDR3 spans 13 residues. The J segment lost 7 bases and the V segment lost 4 bases, leaving 5 bases of the junction unmatched. Germline V lookup: CDR1 SGHNT, CDR2 YYREEE (reference sequence).

This CDR3 reads CASSPPTSVYNEQFF. DNA of the CDR3: TGTGCCAGCAGCCCGCCGACATCCGTCTACAATGAGCAGTTCTTC. The gene calls are TRBV7-9 and TRBJ2-1; D unresolved. This CDR3 is 15 amino acids long. V was trimmed by 5 bases and J by 3 bases, leaving 14 bases between them. The germline V gene encodes CDR1 SEHNR and CDR2 FQNEAQ (reference sequence).

The rearrangement joins TRBV2 to TRBJ1-5; 7 bases line up with TRBD1. The CDR3 contains 15 residues. The germline V gene encodes CDR1 SNHLY and CDR2 FYNNEI. Trimming took 4 bases from V and 4 from J; bases not matched to a gene: 7. The CDR3 spells CASSARTGENQPQHF. The DNA for the CDR3 is TGTGCCAGCAGTGCACGGACAGGAGAGAATCAGCCCCAGCATTTT.

J is TRBJ1-3 and V is TRBV6-5; D ambiguous. Germline CDR1 and CDR2: MNHEY and SVGAGI. The length of the CDR3 is 15 residues. V was pared by 6 bases and J by 0 bases, with 12 bases between. CDR3 sequence reads: CASRSGRGSGNTIYF. The CDR3 DNA is TGTGCCAGCAGGAGTGGGCGGGGCTCTGGAAACACCATATATTTT.

V gene TRBV12-5 combines with J gene TRBJ1-5; D is possibly TRBD1 (6 bases). The CDR3 runs 18 residues. The ends were cut back, 1 base at V and 2 bases at J, with 18 bases in the middle. Per germline, CDR1 LGHNT and CDR2 FRNRAP. The CDR3 protein is CASGLAPRGGQGNQPQHF. The CDR3, as DNA: TGTGCTAGTGGTTTGGCCCCTCGGGGGGGGCAAGGCAATCAGCCCCAGCATTTT.

The chain employs TRBV7-9 and TRBJ1-1; 8 bases map to TRBD1. The CDR3 has 14 residues. The ends lost 7 bases at V and 10 bases at J; junction bases unmatched: 14. CDR1 is SEHNR and CDR2 is FQNEAQ in the germline V gene (reference sequence). This CDR3 is CASTARGGQGLAFF. CDR3 nucleotides: TGTGCCAGCACCGCCCGAGGTGGACAGGGTTTAGCTTTCTTT.

For the CDR3, the DNA is TGTGCCAGCAGCTTAGAATGGACAGGGACTGGAAACACCATATATTTT. Protein product: CASSLEWTGTGNTIYF. This chain connects TRBV11-2 to TRBJ1-3; the match to TRBD1 covers 8 bases. Trimming cost V 0 bases and J 2 bases; bases outside gene matches: 3. Germline loops: CDR1 SGHAT, CDR2 FQNNGV. The CDR3 spans 16 residues. The full variable domain, its missing parts supplied by reference TRBV11-2 and TRBJ1-3, is EAGVAQSPRYKIIEKRQSVAFWCNPISGHATLYWYQQILGQGPKLLIQFQNNGVVDDSQLPKDRFSAERLKGVDSTLKIQPAKLEDSAVYLCASSLEWTGTGNTIYFGEGSWLTVV.

V usage is TRBV6-5 and J usage is TRBJ1-2; D perhaps matches TRBD1 (6 bases). The CDR3 totals 14 residues. The germline V gene has CDR1 MNHEY and CDR2 SVGAGI. Deletions cut 5 bases from V and 7 bases from J, with 17 bases between. This chain's CDR3 is CASSTRLGGGGYTF. CDR3 sequence (DNA): TGTGCCAGCAGTACGAGATTAGGGGGGGGTGGCTACACCTTC.

V is TRBV21-1 and J is TRBJ2-5; the table names TRBD1, a call not compared with the DNA. TRBV21-1 has pseudogene status. The CDR3 extends over 16 amino acids. CDR3 nucleotide sequence: TGTGCCAGCAGCAACGGAAGGACAGGAAAACAAGAGACCCAGTACTTC. Translation gives CASSNGRTGKQETQYF.

The CDR3 sequence is CASSLGQGGGEKLFF. The CDR3 DNA is TGCGCCAGCAGCTTGGGACAGGGTGGAGGCGAAAAACTGTTTTTT. The chain employs TRBV5-1 and TRBJ1-4; 7 nucleotides line up with TRBD1. Trimming cost V 0 bases and J 8 bases; bases outside gene matches: 7. CDR1 and CDR2 from the germline V gene are SGHRS and YFSETQ. This CDR3 contains 15 residues.

This sequence joins TRBV27 and TRBJ2-2; D is possibly TRBD1 (6 bases). Trimming removed 5 bases from V and 6 bases from J, with 22 bases in between. The CDR3 sequence is 17 residues long. From germline, CDR1 is MNHEY and CDR2 SMNVEV (reference sequence). Here the CDR3 reads CASSPLGNHRVAGELFF. CDR3 coding DNA: TGTGCCAGCAGTCCTCTTGGGAACCACAGGGTCGCCGGGGAGCTGTTTTTT.

The V call is TRBV15, the J call TRBJ2-3; maybe TRBD2 (6 bases). V lost 0 bases and J 2 bases, leaving 15 bases between the germline ends. The germline V gene encodes CDR1 LNHNV and CDR2 YYDKDF (reference sequence). CDR3 length equals 17 residues. CDR3 sequence (DNA): TGTGCCACCAGCAGAGATATAACGGGACTCACCACAGATACGCAGTATTTT. As protein: CATSRDITGLTTDTQYF. Full variable domain (rest looked up from reference TRBV15 and TRBJ2-3): DAMVIQNPRYQVTQFGKPVTLSCSQTLNHNVMYWYQQKSSQAPKLLFHYYDKDFNNEADTPDNFQSRRPNTSFCFLDIRSPGLGDTAMYLCATSRDITGLTTDTQYFGPGTRLTVL.

The V gene is TRBV2, the J gene TRBJ1-4; possibly TRBD1 for D (5 bases). V lost 5 bases to trimming and J lost 5 bases, with 18 bases between them. Germline CDR1 reads SNHLY; CDR2 reads FYNNEI. The CDR3 is 16 residues long. CDR3 nucleotide sequence: TGTGCCAGCAGTCCCCGAAGGGCAGGGCCAAATGAAAAACTGTTTTTT. This translates into CASSPRRAGPNEKLFF.

This rearrangement joins TRBV7-3 to TRBJ2-2; D ambiguous. The germline CDR1 and CDR2 sequences are SGHTA and FQGTGA. The CDR3 runs 14 residues. The V gene lost 5 bases and the J gene lost 0 bases, with 7 bases spanning the gap. Here the CDR3 reads CASSLLANTGELFF. The CDR3 nucleotides are TGTGCCAGCAGCCTCCTAGCGAACACCGGGGAGCTGTTTTTT.

V gene TRBV6-5 combines with J gene TRBJ1-5; weak D call: TRBD1 (6 bases). Germline CDR1 MNHEY, CDR2 SVGAGI. With 6 bases removed from V and 3 bases from J, the gap between germline ends came to 12 bases. The CDR3 covers 14 residues. The CDR3 DNA reads TGTGCCAGCAGCCTACAGGGACCCAATCAGCCCCAGCATTTT. It codes for CASSLQGPNQPQHF.

The genes are TRBV5-1 and TRBJ2-7; 7 bases fit TRBD2. The V gene end was trimmed by 4 bases and the J gene end by 3 bases; junction bases not matched to a gene: 7. The germline gives CDR1 SGHRS, CDR2 YFSETQ. The CDR3 spans 14 residues. CDR3: CASSPARTSYEQYF. The CDR3 bases are TGCGCCAGCAGCCCGGCTCGGACTAGCTACGAGCAGTACTTC.

The chain recombines TRBV4-1 with TRBJ2-1, with 7 bases lining up with TRBD2. The CDR3 contains 17 residues. Germline V gene sequence: CDR1 MGHRA, CDR2 YSYEKL. V shed 1 base, J shed 5 bases, and the junction held 11 bases outside the gene matches. This CDR3 is CASSQGQGGLADNEQFF. The DNA of the CDR3 is TGCGCCAGCAGCCAAGGGCAAGGTGGGCTAGCGGACAATGAGCAGTTCTTC.

This chain uses TRBV5-1 with TRBJ2-7, with D maybe TRBD1 (6 bases). The CDR3 contains 14 residues. Trimming removed 6 bases at V and 2 bases at J, with 15 bases between. Germline CDR1 SGHRS, CDR2 YFSETQ. DNA for the CDR3: TGCGCCAGCACCCCCGCAGGGGTACCCTACGAGCAGTACTTC. This encodes CASTPAGVPYEQYF. The full variable domain, its missing parts supplied by reference TRBV5-1 and TRBJ2-7, is KAGVTQTPRYLIKTRGQQVTLSCSPISGHRSVSWYQQTPGQGLQFLFEYFSETQRNKGNFPGRFSGRQFSNSRSEMNVSTLELGDSALYLCASTPAGVPYEQYFGPGTRLTVT.

This chain uses TRBV5-1 with TRBJ2-7; D possibly corresponds to TRBD1 (5 bases). This CDR3 contains 14 residues. Germline V gene sequence: CDR1 SGHRS, CDR2 YFSETQ. Trimming cost V 0 bases and J 5 bases, with 12 bases left between them. The CDR3 reads CASSLGPGSDEQYF. The CDR3 DNA is TGCGCCAGCAGCTTGGGTCCAGGGTCCGACGAGCAGTACTTC.

The J gene is TRBJ2-7, the V gene TRBV11-2; 7 bases line up with TRBD2. Germline CDR1 and CDR2: SGHAT and FQNNGV. The length of the CDR3 is 15 residues. J gave up 7 bases and V 5 bases, and 14 bases lay outside the gene matches. The CDR3 nucleotides read TGTGCCAGCAGCCTCCAGTGGGCGGGAGCCCGGGAGCAGTACTTC. Protein sequence: CASSLQWAGAREQYF. Drawing the rest from reference TRBV11-2 and TRBJ2-7, the complete variable domain is EAGVAQSPRYKIIEKRQSVAFWCNPISGHATLYWYQQILGQGPKLLIQFQNNGVVDDSQLPKDRFSAERLKGVDSTLKIQPAKLEDSAVYLCASSLQWAGAREQYFGPGTRLTVT.

The chain links TRBV5-6 to TRBJ2-1; D is unclear. The CDR3 has 12 amino acids. V shed 0 bases and J shed 5 bases, with 3 bases lying between them. Germline-derived CDR1 and CDR2 are SGHDT and YYEEEE. The CDR3 region is CASSLVNNEQFF. CDR3 sequence (DNA): TGTGCCAGCAGCTTGGTTAACAATGAGCAGTTCTTC.